The sequence of this T cell receptor beta chain was determined in a study of T cell clones after liver transplantation. As for the study in general: Apart from a few HCV-positive recipients, transplants were for non-autoimmune, non-viral reasons.

Sequenced by immunoSEQ multiplex PCR; TCRdb stores in-frame clones only, minus some. The sample contains around 120,000 clones, over 75% of which appear only once. CDR3 length: 15 residues. Trimming shortened V by 3 bases and J by 0 bases, and 9 bases separated the two germline ends. CDR1 is SGHTA, CDR2 FQGTGA, per germline. This TCR was recovered from a human patient who received a liver transplant. The T cells may come from the graft donor. This rearrangement joins TRBV7-3 to TRBJ1-3; D unresolved. The material was CD4+ T cells from blood, obtained 12 months after liver transplant. The CDR3 loop reads CASSLTVTSGNTIYF. The CDR3 DNA reads as TGTGCCAGCAGCTTGACGGTTACCTCTGGAAACACCATATATTTT.